The rows below give T cell receptor beta chains drawn from one sample of a study of cytomegalovirus exposure and HLA in healthy donors. TCRdb's copy holds only in-frame clones and misses some; the assay was immunoSEQ multiplex PCR. The repertoire holds roughly 100,000 clones, with around four fifths as singletons. The sample taken for sequencing was PBMCs. The source of these receptors is a female donor in good health and CMV-seropositive. CDR3s include the opening cysteine and the closing phenylalanine or tryptophan. D genes are given only for firm matches. Clone size is stated in some rows and not others, as once, few, many or a class when expanded.

V	J	D	size	DNA	CDR3
TRBV6-1	TRBJ2-7	-	-	TGTGCCAGCATGGGGTGGTCGGGCAGGGGAAGCGAGCAGTACTTC	CASMGWSGRGSEQYF
TRBV6-1	TRBJ2-2	-	once	TGTGCCAGCAGTTTCGGGGGGCTCACCGGGGAGCTGTTTTTT	CASSFGGLTGELFF
TRBV28	TRBJ1-5	-	-	TGTGCCAGCCGACGACATTCCTGGCCCCAGCATTTT	CASRRHSWPQHF
TRBV13	TRBJ1-2	-	-	TGTGCCAGCACGAGGGACAACCTATATGGCTACACCTTC	CASTRDNLYGYTF
TRBV18	TRBJ2-5	-	-	TGTGCCAGCTCACCAGCAGGAGGGAAAAAAGAGACCCAGTACTTC	CASSPAGGKKETQYF
TRBV10-2	TRBJ2-1	TRBD1	-	TGCGCCAGCAGGGAAACAGGGGGAAGCAATGAGCAGTTCTTC	CASRETGGSNEQFF
TRBV29-1	TRBJ2-5	TRBD2	-	TGCAGCGTTACGGGACTAGCGGGGGGAAAAGAGACCCAGTACTTC	CSVTGLAGGKETQYF
TRBV7-9	TRBJ1-2	TRBD1	-	TGTGCCAGCAGCTTTTGGACAGGCTTTAACTATGGCTACACCTTC	CASSFWTGFNYGYTF
TRBV29-1	TRBJ1-1	-	once	TGCAGCGTTGGGAAGGGGATGAACACTGAAGCTTTCTTT	CSVGKGMNTEAFF
TRBV18	TRBJ2-7	TRBD2	-	TGTGCCAGCTCACGCGGACTAGCGGGGGCCTCCTACGAGCAGTACTTC	CASSRGLAGASYEQYF
TRBV28	TRBJ2-2	-	few	TGTGCCAGCACCCAATTCGGGGGATCGAACACCGGGGAGCTGTTTTTT	CASTQFGGSNTGELFF
TRBV4-1	TRBJ2-2	TRBD2	few	TGCGCCAGCAGCTGGACTAGCACCGGGGAGCTGTTTTTT	CASSWTSTGELFF
TRBV6-6	TRBJ1-2	TRBD1	-	TGTGCCAGCAGCCCTACCGGGCGACAGGGAGAGGTGGCCTTC	CASSPTGRQGEVAF
TRBV5-1	TRBJ2-7	TRBD1	-	TGCGCCAGCACCCTCGGGACAGCCACCTACGAGCAGTACTTC	CASTLGTATYEQYF
TRBV5-1	TRBJ1-4	TRBD1	-	TGCGCCAGCAGCGGACAGGGTGAAAAACTGTTTTTT	CASSGQGEKLFF
TRBV15	TRBJ1-6	-	-	TGTGCCACCAGCAGACAGGGTTATAATTCACCCCTCCACTTT	CATSRQGYNSPLHF
TRBV5-4	TRBJ2-3	TRBD2	-	TGTGCCAGCAGCTTGGAACTAGCGGGGGCCCTCCAGGTAACGCAGTATTTT	CASSLELAGALQVTQYF
TRBV5-1	TRBJ2-2	-	once	TGCGCCAGCAGCTTGGAGCCTTCCGGGGAGCTGTTTTTT	CASSLEPSGELFF
TRBV19	TRBJ1-1	-	once	TGTGCCAGTAGAGAGCGGCGGAACACTGAAGCTTTCTTT	CASRERRNTEAFF
TRBV29-1	TRBJ2-7	TRBD2	-	TGCAGCGTTGAGGTAGCGGGAGAAATCGAGCAGTACTTC	CSVEVAGEIEQYF
TRBV7-6	TRBJ2-7	-	-	TGTGCCAGCAGCGTATCCAGGGCAGGCTACGAGCAGTACTTC	CASSVSRAGYEQYF
TRBV30	TRBJ1-5	TRBD1	-	TGTGCCTGGAGTGTACTACAGGGGAATCAGCCCCAGCATTTT	CAWSVLQGNQPQHF
TRBV10-1	TRBJ2-3	TRBD1	-	TGCGCCAGCAGTGAAACAGGGGCGCCAGATACGCAGTATTTT	CASSETGAPDTQYF
TRBV25-1	TRBJ1-6	-	-	TGTGCCAGCAGTGATCTATTACTAAATTCACCCCTCCACTTT	CASSDLLLNSPLHF
TRBV19	TRBJ2-2	-	few	TGTGCCAGTAGTATCGAGGCCGGGGAGCTGTTTTTT	CASSIEAGELFF